This section outlines one TCR beta chain sequence together with its context. Its antigen is currently unknown. These data belong to a study of OX40 agonist ivuxolimab in advanced cancers. Overall study context: Given to patients was ivuxolimab, an agonistic anti-OX40 (CD134) antibody. Study-wide results and caveats: Mean expanded clone counts were higher in CD8+ than CD4+ T cells.

Collection of blood occurred at baseline, at cycle 4 day 1, and at cycle 7 day 1. The protocol was immunoSEQ multiplex PCR, while the TCRdb copy is restricted to in-frame clones and leaves out a portion. Among approximately 20,000 clones listed, around 87% were seen once. Per the germline V gene, CDR1 is MNHEY and CDR2 is SMNVEV (reference sequence). The CDR3 extends over 14 amino acids. Trimming shortened V by 3 bases and J by 3 bases, and 9 bases separated the two germline ends. The sample consisted of CD4+ or CD8+ T cells sorted from blood, taken in a trial of the OX40 agonist ivuxolimab. The J gene is TRBJ1-5, the V gene TRBV27, with a weak D call TRBD1 (6 bases). The TCR was taken from an adult with an advanced solid tumor such as melanoma, head and neck, liver or kidney cancer. The CDR3 protein is CASSLLGANQPQHF. The CDR3 DNA follows: TGTGCCAGCAGTTTGTTGGGGGCCAATCAGCCCCAGCATTTT.